This T cell receptor (beta chain) comes out of a study of T cells after yellow fever vaccination. General study results and limits: Researchers noted that a small share of clonotypes showed up in both CD4 and CD8 compartments. A faster peak, day 5 versus 15, was reached by the weaker secondary response. Reappearance after the booster was observed for most primary-vaccination clones (96% CD4, less than 90% CD8). FACS-sorted repertoires might harbor abundant contaminating clonotypes from the bulk population.

CDR3 length: 13 amino acids. Germline V gene sequence: CDR1 SQVTM, CDR2 ANQGSEA. V was pared by 6 bases and J by 8 bases, with 10 bases of the junction left unmatched. Each CDR3 protein gets one entry after TCRdb re-called the 5' RACE reads with MiXCR. The data show a few hundred thousand distinct CDR3 sequences, around 8.1% seen once. This clonotype occurred a few times. Its matching antigen is unknown. The rearrangement links TRBV29-1 to TRBJ1-1; 9 positions agree with TRBD1. This clonotype originated in a man aged 18 to 29 who received the YFV17D yellow fever vaccine. The source material was PBMCs, sampled 35 to 50 days after the first yellow fever vaccination. The CDR3 region has the DNA TGCAGCGTAATGCCAACAGGGGGCAGGGAAGCTTTCTTT. Protein product: CSVMPTGGREAFF.